This T cell receptor beta chain derives from a study of blood T cell repertoires in COVID-19. TCRdb's table, derived via immunoSEQ multiplex PCR, lists solely in-frame clones and lacks some. The repertoire includes roughly 150,000 clones, approximately 81% of them detected once, and over 15% sits in the top ten. In this sample, this clone turned up a few times. The CDR3 length is 15 residues. J gave up 0 bases and V 6 bases, and 8 bases lay outside the gene matches. CDR1 SQVTM and CDR2 ANQGSEA come from the germline V gene. Assignment of participants to cohorts was predicated upon participant-reported clinical history. Cohort 3 donors counted as recovered after two negative PCRs, clearance, or resolved symptoms.

This receptor was taken from a man between 60 and 75 years old who had recovered from COVID-19. The chain links TRBV29-1 to TRBJ2-1; 7 nucleotides match TRBD2. Sample: PBMCs or T cells enriched from blood (not recorded which). The CDR3 sequence is CSVLRGGSSYNEQFF. As DNA, the CDR3 is TGCAGCGTCCTAAGGGGCGGGAGCTCCTACAATGAGCAGTTCTTC.